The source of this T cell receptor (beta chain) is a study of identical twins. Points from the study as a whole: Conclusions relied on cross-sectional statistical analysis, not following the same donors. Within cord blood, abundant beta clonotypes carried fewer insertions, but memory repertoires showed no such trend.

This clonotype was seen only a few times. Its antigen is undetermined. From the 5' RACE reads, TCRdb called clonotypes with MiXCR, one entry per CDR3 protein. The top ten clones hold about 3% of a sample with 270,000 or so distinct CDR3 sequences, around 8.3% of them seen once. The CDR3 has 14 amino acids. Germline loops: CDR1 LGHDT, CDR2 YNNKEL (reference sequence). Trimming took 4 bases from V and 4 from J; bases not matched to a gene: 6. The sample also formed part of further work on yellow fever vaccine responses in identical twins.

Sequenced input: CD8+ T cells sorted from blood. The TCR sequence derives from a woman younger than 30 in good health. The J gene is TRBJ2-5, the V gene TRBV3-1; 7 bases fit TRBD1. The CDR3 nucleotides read TGTGCCAGCAGCCCCAGACAGGGTTTAGAGACCCAGTACTTC. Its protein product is CASSPRQGLETQYF.